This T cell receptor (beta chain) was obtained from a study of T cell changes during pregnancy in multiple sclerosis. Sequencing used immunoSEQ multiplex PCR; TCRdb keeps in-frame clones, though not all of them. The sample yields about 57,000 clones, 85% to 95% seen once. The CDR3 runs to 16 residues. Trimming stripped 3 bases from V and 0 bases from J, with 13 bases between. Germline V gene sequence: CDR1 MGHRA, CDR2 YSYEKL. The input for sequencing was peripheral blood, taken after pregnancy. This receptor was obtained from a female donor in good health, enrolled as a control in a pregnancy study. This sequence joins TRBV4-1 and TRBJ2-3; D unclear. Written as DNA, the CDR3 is TGCGCCAGCAGCCACCCCAAATTGACTAGCACAGATACGCAGTATTTT. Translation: CASSHPKLTSTDTQYF.